This TCR beta chain was profiled in a study of sequential checkpoint blockade in melanoma. Across the study: Patients were randomized 1:1 to nivolumab-then-ipilimumab or ipilimumab-then-nivolumab first-line. After both sequences, patients received maintenance nivolumab.

This CDR3 spans 13 amino acids. The J segment lost 6 bases and the V segment lost 5 bases, leaving 4 bases of the junction unmatched. CDR1 is MDHEN and CDR2 is SYDVKM in the germline V gene. The treatment is: randomized to nivolumab then ipilimumab (arm A) or the reverse (arm B). Live CD3+CD8+ CD19− CD56− cells were sorted from PBMCs. Measured with immunoSEQ multiplex PCR; TCRdb has only the in-frame clones, and not every one. The sample holds thousands of clones, about 85% seen once. Sample: CD8+ T cells sorted from blood (inferred from file names), taken from a patient given nivolumab and ipilimumab in sequence. This sequence joins TRBV28 and TRBJ1-5; 7 bases agree with TRBD1. This clonotype originated in a human donor with melanoma. The CDR3 region has the DNA TGTGCCAGCAGTCCCCAGGGGGTTCAGCCCCAGCATTTT. Translated, it gives CASSPQGVQPQHF. The whole variable domain, remainder taken from reference TRBV28 and TRBJ1-5, is DVKVTQSSRYLVKRTGEKVFLECVQDMDHENMFWYRQDPGLGLRLIYFSYDVKMKEKGDIPEGYSVSREKKERFSLILESASTNQTSMYLCASSPQGVQPQHFGDGTRLSIL.